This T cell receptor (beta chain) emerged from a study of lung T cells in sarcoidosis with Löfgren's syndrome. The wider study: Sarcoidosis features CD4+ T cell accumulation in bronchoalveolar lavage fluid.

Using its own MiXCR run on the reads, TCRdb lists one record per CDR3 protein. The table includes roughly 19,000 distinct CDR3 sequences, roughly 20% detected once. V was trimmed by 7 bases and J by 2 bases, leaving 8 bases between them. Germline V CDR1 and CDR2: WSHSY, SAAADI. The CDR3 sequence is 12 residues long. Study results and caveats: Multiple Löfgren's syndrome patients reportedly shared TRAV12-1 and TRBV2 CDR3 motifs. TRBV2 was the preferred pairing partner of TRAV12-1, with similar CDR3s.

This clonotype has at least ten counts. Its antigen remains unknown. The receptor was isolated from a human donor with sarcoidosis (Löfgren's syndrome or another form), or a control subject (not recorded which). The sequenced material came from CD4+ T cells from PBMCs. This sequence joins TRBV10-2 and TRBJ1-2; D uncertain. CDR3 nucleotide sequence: TGCGCCAGCACTGGCGGGAACTATGGCTACACCTTC. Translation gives CASTGGNYGYTF.